What follows are 22 T cell receptor beta chains derived from one specimen sequenced in a study of T cells in Graves' hyperthyroidism and ophthalmopathy. The CDR3 regions of TCR beta were amplified from RNA transcripts. A first-round RT-PCR of the TCR CDR3 used the HTBI primer set. TCRdb reanalysed the multiplex PCR reads using MiXCR and keeps one entry per CDR3 protein. Of some 350,000 distinct CDR3 sequences in the sample, approximately 14% were seen once. The specimen was blood. These receptors all come from a woman aged 55-69 years with Graves' ophthalmopathy.

The table lists this clonotype with many counts. V gene TRBV7-9 combines with J gene TRBJ2-1, with 12 bases matching TRBD1. Germline values: CDR1 SEHNR, CDR2 FQNEAQ (reference sequence). J lost 7 bases, V lost 3 bases, and 16 bases had no gene match. CDR3 length: 19 amino acids. The DNA for the CDR3 is TGTGCCAGCAGCTTTCCCCGAGGGACAGGGGGCGCGGTTTGGAATGAGCAGTTCTTC. Amino acid sequence: CASSFPRGTGGAVWNEQFF.

This clonotype came up many times. CDR3 region: CSASPPRGDNTEAFF. CDR3 bases: TGCAGTGCTAGTCCCCCCAGGGGGGATAACACTGAAGCTTTCTTT. This chain joins TRBV20-1 and TRBJ1-1; 7 bases map to TRBD1. Germline V lookup: CDR1 DFQATT, CDR2 SNEGSKA (reference sequence). Unmatched junction bases numbered 9, after V lost 3 bases and J lost 2 bases. The CDR3 is 15 residues long.

This clonotype was observed a few times. J is TRBJ2-7 and V is TRBV20-1, with D possibly TRBD2 on 5 matching bases. The CDR3 totals 12 residues. The germline V gene encodes CDR1 DFQATT and CDR2 SNEGSKA (reference sequence). Trimming took 3 bases from V and 7 from J, leaving 13 bases between them. This CDR3 is CSASKGPGEQYF. CDR3 bases: TGCAGTGCTAGCAAGGGTCCGGGGGAGCAGTACTTC.

This clonotype was seen many times. The chain employs TRBV28 and TRBJ2-7; no clear D gene. Germline V gene sequence: CDR1 MDHEN, CDR2 SYDVKM. The CDR3 spans 11 residues. V was shortened by 5 bases and J by 6 bases, with 8 bases between the two germline ends. The CDR3 region has the DNA TGTGCCAGCAGTCCTTACACCGAGCAGTACTTC. Translation gives CASSPYTEQYF.

The chain combines TRBV27 with TRBJ2-7, with no clear D. This CDR3 contains 13 residues. Trimming removed 6 bases from V and 0 bases from J, with 9 bases in between. Germline V gives CDR1 MNHEY, CDR2 SMNVEV (reference sequence). Written as DNA, the CDR3 is TGTGCCAGCAGGGAATGGGACTCCTACGAGCAGTACTTC. Translation: CASREWDSYEQYF.

A few counts support this clonotype. The junction does not match germline at one end; this may be a read error. The chain joins TRBV20-1 to TRBJ2-5; D is possibly TRBD1 (5 bases). The CDR3 runs 15 residues. Per the germline V gene, CDR1 is DFQATT and CDR2 is SNEGSKA (reference sequence). The CDR3 DNA is TGCAGTGCTACACTCCCAGCGACAGCCCAAGGGACCCAGTACTTC. Translation gives CSATLPATAQGTQYF.

Ten or more counts support this clonotype. This rearrangement joins TRBV3-1 to TRBJ2-7; 8 positions match TRBD2. The CDR3 totals 14 residues. Trimming cost V 3 bases and J 4 bases; bases outside gene matches: 5. CDR1 and CDR2 from the germline V gene are LGHDT and YNNKEL (reference sequence). The CDR3 region has the DNA TGTGCCAGCAGCCAGACTAGCGAGACTTACGAGCAGTACTTC. It yields the protein CASSQTSETYEQYF.

This clonotype was seen many times. The CDR3 DNA reads as TGTGCCAGCAGCTCAAAACAGGTCCAAGAGACCCAGTACTTC. Encoded protein: CASSSKQVQETQYF. This rearrangement joins TRBV7-9 to TRBJ2-5; D is perhaps TRBD1 (5 bases). The CDR3 extends over 14 amino acids. CDR1 is SEHNR and CDR2 is FQNEAQ in the germline V gene (reference sequence). Trimming pared 4 bases from V and 1 base from J, leaving 10 bases between.

This clonotype has only a few counts. A junction boundary mismatches the germline segment, possibly from a read error. V and J are TRBV20-1 and TRBJ2-1, with 7 bases fitting TRBD2. In germline, CDR1 is DFQATT, CDR2 SNEGSKA (reference sequence). The CDR3 contains 14 residues. The CDR3 sequence: CSADAGALWGEQLF. The CDR3 coding sequence is TGCAGTGCTGATGCGGGAGCCCTCTGGGGTGAGCAGCTCTTC.

This clonotype was found a few times. The gene calls are TRBV28 and TRBJ2-1, with D perhaps matching TRBD1 or TRBD2 (5 bases each). Per the germline V gene, CDR1 is MDHEN and CDR2 is SYDVKM. The CDR3 is made up of 14 amino acids. V gave up 6 bases and J gave up 5 bases, with 14 bases separating them. CDR3 sequence (DNA): TGTGCCAGCAGCCACCGCCCGGGACACAATGAGCAGTTCTTC. This translates into CASSHRPGHNEQFF.

This clonotype came up a few times. The rearrangement joins TRBV4-1 to TRBJ2-3; TRBD2 agrees at 10 bases. Germline V lookup: CDR1 MGHRA, CDR2 YSYEKL. J gave up 3 bases and V 6 bases, and 3 bases lay outside the gene matches. CDR3 length equals 14 residues. The CDR3: CASRDSGRTDTQYF. DNA of the CDR3: TGCGCCAGCAGAGATAGCGGGAGGACAGATACGCAGTATTTT.

This clonotype was found many times. The chain has TRBV4-2 and TRBJ2-3; 8 bases fit TRBD2. With 2 bases clipped from V and 4 bases from J, the junction kept 17 bases outside the gene matches. CDR1 is LGHNA, CDR2 YNFKEQ, per germline. The CDR3 has 19 amino acids. CDR3 nucleotide sequence: TGTGCCAGCAGCCAAATCCGGGGTAGCGGGAACCAATATTCAGATACGCAGTATTTT. Translated, it gives CASSQIRGSGNQYSDTQYF.

The chain joins TRBV5-5 to TRBJ2-7, with D unclear. V lost 1 base and J lost 0, with 8 bases in between. This CDR3 comprises 14 residues. Germline CDR1 and CDR2: SGHKS and YYEKEE (reference sequence). As DNA, the CDR3 is TGTGCCAGCAGCTTGCTCCCAAGCTCCTACGAGCAGTACTTC. Protein product: CASSLLPSSYEQYF.

This clonotype was recorded a few times. The chain couples TRBV20-1 to TRBJ1-2; no clear D gene. Trimming shortened V by 6 bases and J by 4 bases, and 18 bases separated the two germline ends. The CDR3 has 14 amino acids. Germline V gene sequence: CDR1 DFQATT, CDR2 SNEGSKA (reference sequence). The CDR3 bases are TGCAGTGCCCCGGGGTTTAGTTCCCTCTATGGCTACACCTTC. Residues: CSAPGFSSLYGYTF.

V usage is TRBV29-1 and J usage is TRBJ2-4, with 7 bases identical to TRBD2. This CDR3 spans 15 amino acids. V lost 0 bases, J lost 6 bases, and 8 bases stayed unmatched. The germline V gene has CDR1 SQVTM and CDR2 ANQGSEA. CDR3 sequence reads: CSVEDPGGRGNIQYF. The CDR3 nucleotides read TGCAGCGTTGAAGATCCGGGCGGGAGAGGAAACATTCAGTACTTC.

The chain links TRBV7-2 to TRBJ1-2; a possible D gene is TRBD1 (5 bases). The CDR3 is 14 amino acids. CDR1 and CDR2 (germline): SGHTA, FQGNSA. The ends were cut back, 5 bases at V and 5 bases at J, with 15 bases in the middle. CDR3: CASSAGHVIYGYTF. The CDR3 coding sequence is TGTGCCAGCAGCGCCGGACACGTCATATATGGCTACACCTTC.

This clonotype was counted only a few times. The CDR3 loop is CASSAGLAGNTIYF. CDR3 sequence (DNA): TGCGCCAGCAGCGCCGGACTGGCTGGAAACACCATATATTTT. The chain is built from TRBV5-1 and TRBJ1-3; D not resolved. Looked up from germline, CDR1 is SGHRS and CDR2 is YFSETQ. The CDR3 length is 14 residues. V was shortened by 4 bases and J by 2 bases, with 10 bases between the two germline ends.

The V call is TRBV4-1, the J call TRBJ2-7, with TRBD1 as a possible D gene (6 bases). This CDR3 is 17 amino acids long. From germline, CDR1 is MGHRA and CDR2 YSYEKL. V lost 2 bases to trimming and J lost 6 bases, with 23 bases between them. Here the CDR3 reads CASSQPPRTDIPLEQYF. The CDR3 nucleotides are TGCGCCAGCAGCCAACCACCTCGGACAGACATACCCCTCGAGCAGTACTTC.

This clonotype was detected ten times or more. The chain recombines TRBV6-1 with TRBJ2-5; no clear D gene. Germline V lookup: CDR1 MNHNS, CDR2 SASEGT. The CDR3 has 14 amino acids. With 2 bases removed from V and 1 base from J, the gap between germline ends came to 8 bases. Here the CDR3 reads CASSELATQETQYF. As DNA, the CDR3 is TGTGCCAGCAGTGAATTAGCCACCCAAGAGACCCAGTACTTC.

This clonotype was seen a handful of times. The chain links TRBV9 to TRBJ2-5, with 10 bases matching TRBD2. Germline CDR1 is SGDLS and CDR2 is YYNGEE. The CDR3 loop spans 16 amino acids. The V segment lost 0 bases and the J segment 3 bases; nucleotides outside the gene matches: 5. The CDR3 is CASSVAGSGRKETQYF. Written as DNA, the CDR3 is TGTGCCAGCAGCGTAGCGGGTAGCGGGAGGAAAGAGACCCAGTACTTC.

J is TRBJ1-1 and V is TRBV7-9, with 8 nucleotides matching TRBD1. Trimming cost V 6 bases and J 5 bases; bases outside gene matches: 8. Germline V gene sequence: CDR1 SEHNR, CDR2 FQNEAQ (reference sequence). CDR3 length: 14 residues. This CDR3 reads CASSFQGAETEAFF. The CDR3 nucleotides read TGTGCCAGCAGTTTTCAGGGGGCGGAAACTGAAGCTTTCTTT.

This clonotype occurred a few times. The J gene is TRBJ2-2, the V gene TRBV7-8; no firm D call. Trimming took 1 base from V and 7 from J, leaving 10 bases between them. This CDR3 has 14 amino acids. CDR1 is SGHVS, CDR2 FQNEAQ, per germline. CDR3 DNA: TGTGCCAGCAGCTTAGTAGTGAGCGACGGGGAGCTGTTTTTT. Its translation: CASSLVVSDGELFF.